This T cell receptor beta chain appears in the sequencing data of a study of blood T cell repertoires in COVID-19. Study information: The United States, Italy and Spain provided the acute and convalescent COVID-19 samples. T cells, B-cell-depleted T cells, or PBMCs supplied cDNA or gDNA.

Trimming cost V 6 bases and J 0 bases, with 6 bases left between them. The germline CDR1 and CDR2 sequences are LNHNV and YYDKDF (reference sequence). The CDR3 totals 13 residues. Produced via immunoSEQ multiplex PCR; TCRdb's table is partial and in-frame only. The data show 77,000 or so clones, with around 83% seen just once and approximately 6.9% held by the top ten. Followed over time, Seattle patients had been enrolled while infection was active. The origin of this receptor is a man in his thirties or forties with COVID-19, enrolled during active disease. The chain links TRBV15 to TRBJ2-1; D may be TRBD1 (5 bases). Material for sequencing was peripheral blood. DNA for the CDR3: TGTGCCACCAGAAGGGGCTCCTACAATGAGCAGTTCTTC. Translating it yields CATRRGSYNEQFF.